This T cell receptor (beta chain) was sequenced in a study of cytomegalovirus exposure and HLA in healthy donors. Unmatched junction bases numbered 22, after V lost 8 bases and J lost 5 bases. Germline V gives CDR1 MNHEY, CDR2 SMNVEV (reference sequence). The CDR3 has 19 amino acids. Primers included in the PCR were 60 Vbeta and 13 Jbeta primers. Measured with immunoSEQ multiplex PCR; TCRdb has only the in-frame clones, and not every one. The sample consists of 75,000 to 100,000 clones, 69% of them appearing once. This chain uses TRBV27 with TRBJ2-1; 9 bases fit TRBD2. What was sequenced was PBMCs. The receptor comes from a female donor in good health and CMV-seronegative. CDR3 nucleotides: TGTGCCAGCTCCCCGAGGGATAGCGGGGGAACCCCCTGGGACAATGAGCAGTTCTTC. This codes for CASSPRDSGGTPWDNEQFF.